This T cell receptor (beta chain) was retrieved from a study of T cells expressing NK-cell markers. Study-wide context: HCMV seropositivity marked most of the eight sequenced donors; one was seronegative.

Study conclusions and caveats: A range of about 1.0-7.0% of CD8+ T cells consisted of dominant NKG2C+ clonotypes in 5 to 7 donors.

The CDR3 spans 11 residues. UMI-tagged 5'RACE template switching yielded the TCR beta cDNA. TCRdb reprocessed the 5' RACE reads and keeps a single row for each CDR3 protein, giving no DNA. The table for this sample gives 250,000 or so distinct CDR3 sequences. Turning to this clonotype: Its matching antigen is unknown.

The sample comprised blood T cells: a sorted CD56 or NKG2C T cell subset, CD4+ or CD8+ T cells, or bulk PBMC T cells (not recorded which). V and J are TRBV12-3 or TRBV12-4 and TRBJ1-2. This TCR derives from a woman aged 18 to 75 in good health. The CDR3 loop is CASENNYGYTF.